The 3 T cell receptor beta chains presented below share a single source sample, sequenced in a study of shared clonotypes between healthy human individuals. The data were produced by immunoSEQ multiplex PCR, yet TCRdb's version contains in-frame clones alone and is incomplete. Of under 2,000,000 clones in the sample, roughly 95% were seen once. Naive-designated CD8 cells lacked CD45RO, were positively enriched for CCR7, and omitted terminally differentiated effector memory CD45RA+ cells. The sequenced sample consisted of naive CD8+ T cells sorted from blood. The source of these receptors is a man between 18 and 29 years old in good health.

The CDR3 region has the DNA TGTGCCAGCAGTGACAACACCGGGGAGCTGTTTTTT. Its protein is CASSDNTGELFF. V gene TRBV6-4 combines with J gene TRBJ2-2; no reliable D call. V gave up 2 bases and J gave up 2 bases, with 0 bases separating them. The CDR3 consists of 12 residues. Per the germline V gene, CDR1 is MRHNA and CDR2 is SNTAGT.

In the case of this clone: Other DNA sequences in the same sample also yield this CDR3. The V call is TRBV5-6, the J call TRBJ2-1; D remains unclear. V gave up 2 bases and J gave up 6 bases, with 3 bases separating them. The CDR3 consists of 11 residues. In germline, CDR1 is SGHDT, CDR2 YYEEEE. The CDR3 spells CASSFGNEQFF. The DNA for the CDR3 is TGTGCCAGCAGCTTTGGCAATGAGCAGTTCTTC.

CDR3 DNA: TGTGCCAGCAGCCACCACAATCACAATGAGCAGTTCTTC. This translates into CASSHHNHNEQFF. The V gene is TRBV21-1, the J gene TRBJ2-1; TRBD1 was called by the table and not checked on the DNA. TRBV21-1 is listed as a pseudogene. The CDR3 covers 13 residues.